A single sample gave rise to the 17 T cell receptor beta chains below, sequenced in a study of identical twins. Each CDR3 protein gets one entry after TCRdb re-called the 5' RACE reads with MiXCR. The sample shows 690,000 or so distinct CDR3 sequences, 6.1% of them seen only once. The specimen was naive T cells sorted from blood. Source of these receptors: a man aged 18 to 29 in good health.

This clonotype turned up a few times. V is TRBV2 and J is TRBJ2-2, with D possibly matching TRBD1 (6 bases). This CDR3 contains 14 residues. Germline values: CDR1 SNHLY, CDR2 FYNNEI. The germline V and J ends were trimmed by 6 bases and 6 bases, with 14 bases remaining between them. CDR3 nucleotide sequence: TGTGCCAGCAGGGATACAGGGCCGGCCGGGGAGCTGTTTTTT. Its protein is CASRDTGPAGELFF.

The chain uses TRBV15 and TRBJ2-2; TRBD2 matches at 8 bases. The length of the CDR3 is 16 residues. CDR1 and CDR2 from the germline V gene are LNHNV and YYDKDF (reference sequence). Trimming cost V 4 bases and J 4 bases; bases outside gene matches: 8. The CDR3 DNA reads as TGTGCCACCAGCAATGAGGGTAGCGGGGCCACCGGGGAGCTGTTTTTT. It yields the protein CATSNEGSGATGELFF. Full variable domain (missing parts from reference TRBV15 and TRBJ2-2): DAMVIQNPRYQVTQFGKPVTLSCSQTLNHNVMYWYQQKSSQAPKLLFHYYDKDFNNEADTPDNFQSRRPNTSFCFLDIRSPGLGDTAMYLCATSNEGSGATGELFFGEGSRLTVL.

In nucleotides, the CDR3 is TGTGCCAGCAGCCCCGGCGGGACAGCCCAAGAGACCCAGTACTTC. It translates to CASSPGGTAQETQYF. V is TRBV5-4 and J is TRBJ2-5; TRBD1 might be the D (7 bases). Germline V gene lookup returns CDR1 SGHNT and CDR2 YYREEE (reference sequence). V dropped 4 bases and J dropped 1 base, with 14 bases sitting between them. The CDR3 contains 15 residues. Together with reference TRBV5-4 and TRBJ2-5, the CDR3 gives the full variable domain: ETGVTQSPTHLIKTRGQQVTLRCSSQSGHNTVSWYQQALGQGPQFIFQYYREEENGRGNFPPRFSGLQFPNYSSELNVNALELDDSALYLCASSPGGTAQETQYFGPGTRLLVL.

The chain uses TRBV7-2 and TRBJ2-6, with D unresolved. Germline CDR1 reads SGHTA; CDR2 reads FQGNSA. The CDR3 covers 14 residues. V gave up 3 bases and J gave up 4 bases, with 7 bases separating them. As DNA, the CDR3 is TGTGCCAGCAGCTTTAGAGGAGGGGCCAACGTCCTGACTTTC. Amino acids: CASSFRGGANVLTF.

CDR3 protein: CASSLAVAGGGTGELFF. The CDR3 DNA reads as TGCGCCAGCAGCTTGGCGGTAGCGGGAGGCGGCACCGGGGAGCTGTTTTTT. The chain joins TRBV5-1 to TRBJ2-2; TRBD2 agrees at 10 bases. V trimming: 0 bases; J trimming: 4 bases; junction bases outside the gene matches: 6. CDR3 length: 17 amino acids. The germline gives CDR1 SGHRS, CDR2 YFSETQ. Variable domain in full (rest from reference TRBV5-1 and TRBJ2-2): KAGVTQTPRYLIKTRGQQVTLSCSPISGHRSVSWYQQTPGQGLQFLFEYFSETQRNKGNFPGRFSGRQFSNSRSEMNVSTLELGDSALYLCASSLAVAGGGTGELFFGEGSRLTVL.

The rearrangement uses TRBV7-9 and TRBJ2-3, with 7 positions matching TRBD2. The CDR3 has 16 residues. V shed 3 bases, J shed 2 bases, and the junction held 8 bases outside the gene matches. Germline CDR1 SEHNR, CDR2 FQNEAQ (reference sequence). CDR3 residues: CASSFLASGDTDTQYF. In DNA form, the CDR3 reads TGTGCCAGCAGCTTTCTTGCTAGCGGTGACACAGATACGCAGTATTTT.

This clonotype occurred many times. V gene TRBV6-5 combines with J gene TRBJ2-1; a possible D gene is TRBD2 (7 bases). Germline V CDR1 and CDR2: MNHEY, SVGAGI. The V and J ends lost 0 bases and 4 bases respectively, with 13 bases between them. The CDR3 runs 16 residues. The chain's CDR3 is CASSYSSGGPYNEQFF. The CDR3 DNA reads TGTGCCAGCAGTTACTCGTCGGGGGGCCCGTACAATGAGCAGTTCTTC.

There are a few counts of this clonotype. This chain joins TRBV6-1 and TRBJ2-1; D is unresolved. The CDR3 sequence is 15 residues long. The germline gives CDR1 MNHNS, CDR2 SASEGT. V was clipped by 6 bases and J by 2 bases, with 14 bases between them. The CDR3 sequence is CASRADGRPYNEQFF. The CDR3 DNA reads TGTGCCAGCAGAGCTGACGGTCGACCCTACAATGAGCAGTTCTTC.

This chain links TRBV12-3 or TRBV12-4 with TRBJ1-6; TRBD1 is a possible D gene (6 bases). The CDR3 covers 15 residues. The germline V and J ends were trimmed by 2 bases and 10 bases, with 15 bases remaining between them. The DNA of the CDR3 is TGTGCCAGCAGTTTAAGCGGGCAGGGGAGCTCACCCCTCCACTTT. This encodes CASSLSGQGSSPLHF.

This clonotype was detected ten times or more. The rearrangement joins TRBV5-6 to TRBJ2-7; TRBD1 matches 8 bases. CDR1 and CDR2 from the germline V gene are SGHDT and YYEEEE. V dropped 5 bases and J dropped 2; count of bases not matched to a gene: 9. The CDR3 runs to 15 residues. The CDR3 DNA follows: TGTGCCAGCAGATCGGACAGGGACTCAACCTACGAGCAGTACGTC. Its translation: CASRSDRDSTYEQYV.

In this sample, this clonotype turned up many times. This chain links TRBV4-2 with TRBJ2-1; 10 nucleotides agree with TRBD2. The germline V gene encodes CDR1 LGHNA and CDR2 YNFKEQ. V lost 1 base, J lost 7 bases, and 19 bases stayed unmatched. The CDR3 runs 20 residues. DNA of the CDR3: TGTGCCAGCAGCCAAGCCCAGAGGGAGAGCGGGAGGGCCTTGGTGAATGAGCAGTTCTTC. It encodes CASSQAQRESGRALVNEQFF.

In this sample, this clonotype turned up many times. The chain is built from TRBV12-3 or TRBV12-4 and TRBJ2-6; D might be TRBD2 (7 bases). The CDR3 consists of 17 residues. V lost 1 base to trimming and J lost 4 bases, with 14 bases between them. The CDR3 DNA reads TGTGCCAGCAGTTTAGAACAGGGAGGGTCCGGGGCCAACGTCCTGACTTTC. Protein product: CASSLEQGGSGANVLTF.

This clonotype has at least ten counts. This sequence joins TRBV12-3 or TRBV12-4 and TRBJ2-1, with 9 positions matching TRBD2. V was clipped by 5 bases and J by 1 base; unmatched bases: 12. The CDR3 spans 18 residues. The CDR3 bases are TGTGCCAGCAGTACCCGACGCATAGCGGGAGTTTCCTACAATGAGCAGTTCTTC. Translating it yields CASSTRRIAGVSYNEQFF.

This clonotype was picked up a small number of times. J is TRBJ2-7 and V is TRBV6-1; 9 positions agree with TRBD1. The V segment lost 5 bases and the J segment 2 bases; nucleotides outside the gene matches: 7. This CDR3 spans 15 amino acids. Germline V gene lookup returns CDR1 MNHNS and CDR2 SASEGT. CDR3 in amino acids: CASSQGQGTAYEQYF. DNA of the CDR3: TGTGCCAGCAGTCAGGGACAGGGTACGGCCTACGAGCAGTACTTC.

The chain recombines TRBV11-2 with TRBJ2-1, with a tentative D call TRBD2 (7 bases). CDR1 and CDR2 (germline): SGHAT, FQNNGV. The CDR3 has 15 amino acids. Trimming shortened V by 7 bases and J by 7 bases, and 20 bases separated the two germline ends. The CDR3 spells CASKSLRGARNEQFF. The CDR3 DNA follows: TGTGCCAGCAAATCTTTACGGGGGGCCCGGAATGAGCAGTTCTTC.

The chain joins TRBV6-1 to TRBJ2-2; maybe TRBD2 (6 bases). The CDR3 runs to 16 residues. V lost 6 bases and J 5 bases, leaving 19 bases between the germline ends. Germline lookup yields CDR1 MNHNS and CDR2 SASEGT. The CDR3 sequence: CASSRGTITETGELFF. CDR3 DNA sequence: TGTGCCAGCAGCCGCGGGACCATAACCGAAACCGGGGAGCTGTTTTTT.

This clonotype was found many times. The genes are TRBV10-3 and TRBJ2-1, with 9 bases fitting TRBD1. V dropped 8 bases and J dropped 6; count of bases not matched to a gene: 8. The CDR3 totals 14 residues. Germline V gene data show CDR1 as ENHRY and CDR2 as SYGVKD. The chain's CDR3 is CAIGLQGAGNEQFF. CDR3 sequence (DNA): TGTGCCATCGGATTACAGGGGGCTGGCAATGAGCAGTTCTTC.